This T cell receptor (beta chain) was sequenced in a study of T-cell reconstitution after alpha-beta-depleted transplantation in children (TCRdb year 2016). About the investigation overall: The study quantitatively tracked T-cell immune reconstitution after TCRalphabeta/CD19-depleted allogeneic hematopoietic cell transplantation in children using TCR repertoire profiling.

Many counts were recorded for this clonotype. The target of this receptor is not known. No quality values exist for individual bases; no much larger clone is one base distant. The junction shows trimming of 3 bases on V and 7 bases on J, and the gene matches do not reach 6 bases of it. There are 14 amino acids in the CDR3, from cysteine to phenylalanine inclusive. Only CDR3 DNA is held: 42 bases, read in frame from base 1. The germline V gene (reference sequence) supplies CDR1 DFQATT and CDR2 SNEGSKA. Preparation of the library involved PCR. Sequenced using an Illumina HiSeq 2500. Molecular barcoding was employed in the preparation of TCR libraries, with unique molecular identifiers being used to normalize TCRbeta repertoire quantification. TCRdb's own reprocessing of the public reads used fastp at Q25 and MiXCR and kept productive beta chains. A single entry per CDR3 protein holds the most common genes and DNA from its merged rows. The sample yields some 200,000 distinct CDR3 sequences; about 8.7% were counted once. The ten top clones hold 35% of the sample.

The treatment or condition label for this specimen denotes: allogeneic hematopoietic cell transplantation with graft depleted of TCRalphabeta T cells and CD19 B cells. Transplant recipients were children who received TCRalphabeta/CD19-depleted allogeneic hematopoietic cell grafts. Broad study findings and their caveats: The apparently early recovery of alphabetaT-cell counts about two months after transplant reportedly depended on only several hundred rapidly expanded clones that came from non-depleted graft cells. In some patients, the high TCRbeta diversity seen at day 60 was put down to recipient T cells and intrathymic progenitors that had survived conditioning. Over subsequent months, a decline in hyperexpanded clone frequencies was noted, and after one year, T-cell counts and TCRbeta diversity were mostly ascribed to newly produced T cells.

The starting material was PBMCs, mostly from graft donor cells, obtained 360 days after TCRalphabeta/CD19-depleted stem cell transplant. The source is a male patient aged 2-10 years who had a stem cell transplant for acute myeloid leukemia, so the T cells may come from the graft donor. Recombination joined TRBV20-1 with TRBJ1-4; TRBD1 matches 9 bases in the middle. The bases read TGCAGTGCTAGGTTTGGGACAGGGCTTGAAAAACTGTTTTTT. Its translation reads: CSARFGTGLEKLFF.